This entry lists 20 T cell receptor beta chains sequenced from one sample in a study of CD8 T cells in Susac syndrome. A quantity of about 0.5 to 1 ug RNA underwent reverse transcription using random hexamers. In TCRdb, the immunoSEQ multiplex PCR reads were re-called with MiXCR into one record per CDR3 protein. The table includes about 94,000 distinct CDR3 sequences, about 93% detected once. The material sequenced was CD4+ T cells from PBMCs. Receptor source: a human donor with Susac syndrome.

J is TRBJ1-2 and V is TRBV3-1; D unresolved. Trimming cost V 3 bases and J 4 bases, with 9 bases left between them. Germline CDR1 and CDR2: LGHDT and YNNKEL (reference sequence). The CDR3 covers 13 residues. The CDR3 sequence: CASSHPTGYGYTF. CDR3 nucleotide sequence: TGTGCCAGCAGCCATCCCACGGGCTATGGCTACACCTTC.

The chain is built from TRBV20-1 and TRBJ2-3; TRBD2 might be the D (6 bases). The CDR3 contains 16 residues. The V gene's germline CDR1 is DFQATT and CDR2 SNEGSKA (reference sequence). Trimming shortened V by 5 bases and J by 0 bases, and 18 bases separated the two germline ends. CDR3 region: CSALAPGDSSTDTQYF. CDR3 in DNA: TGCAGTGCTTTAGCTCCGGGGGATTCTAGCACAGATACGCAGTATTTT.

The chain combines TRBV19 with TRBJ2-7; D is unclear. The CDR3 length is 14 residues. Germline V gene sequence: CDR1 LNHDA, CDR2 SQIVND (reference sequence). Trimming shortened V by 7 bases and J by 0 bases, and 13 bases separated the two germline ends. Here the CDR3 DNA reads TGTGCCAGTACCTTGGGCCGACGCTCCTACGAGCAGTACTTC. This translates into CASTLGRRSYEQYF.

The chain uses TRBV12-3 or TRBV12-4 and TRBJ2-3; 10 bases are a match to TRBD2. The CDR3 has 17 residues. The junction had 7 bases not matched to a gene; V was cut back by 2 bases and J by 2 bases. CDR3 region: CASSLPPLAGDTDTQYF. In nucleotides, the CDR3 is TGTGCCAGCAGTTTACCTCCTCTAGCGGGGGACACAGATACGCAGTATTTT.

V gene TRBV20-1 combines with J gene TRBJ2-5; D possibly corresponds to TRBD2 (6 bases). Between the trimmed V and J ends, which lost 4 bases and 6 bases, there was a span of 15 bases. The CDR3 is 13 residues long. The germline V gene has CDR1 DFQATT and CDR2 SNEGSKA (reference sequence). CDR3 in amino acids: CSATGTVKKTQYF. CDR3 coding DNA: TGCAGTGCTACCGGGACTGTGAAGAAGACCCAGTACTTC.

V usage is TRBV4-1 and J usage is TRBJ1-5; a possible D gene is TRBD1 (5 bases). V was trimmed by 4 bases and J by 5 bases, leaving 12 bases between them. Germline V lookup: CDR1 MGHRA, CDR2 YSYEKL. This CDR3 is built from 14 residues. The CDR3 region is CASSRPDSYQPQHF. In DNA, the CDR3 is TGCGCCAGCAGCCGACCCGACAGTTATCAGCCCCAGCATTTT.

The chain recombines TRBV19 with TRBJ1-6; TRBD1 agrees at 7 bases. CDR1 is LNHDA and CDR2 is SQIVND in the germline V gene (reference sequence). This CDR3 region has 14 residues. Trimming took 10 bases from V and 3 from J; bases not matched to a gene: 6. DNA for the CDR3: TGTGCCACGGCCGGGACAGTCTATAATTCACCCCTCCACTTT. This translates into CATAGTVYNSPLHF.

This chain links TRBV3-1 with TRBJ2-3, with D perhaps TRBD2 (6 bases). The germline CDR1 and CDR2 sequences are LGHDT and YNNKEL (reference sequence). This CDR3 is 13 amino acids long. The germline V and J ends were trimmed by 4 bases and 6 bases, with 11 bases remaining between them. The chain's CDR3 is CASSLEGYDTQYF. In DNA, the CDR3 is TGTGCCAGCAGCCTGGAGGGGTACGATACGCAGTATTTT.

This chain links TRBV20-1 with TRBJ2-7, with D maybe TRBD1 (6 bases). This CDR3 region has 11 residues. Between the trimmed V and J ends, which lost 4 bases and 6 bases, there was a span of 10 bases. Germline values: CDR1 DFQATT, CDR2 SNEGSKA (reference sequence). The CDR3 bases are TGCAGTGCTACAGGGGCGGCCGAGCAGTACTTC. Its protein is CSATGAAEQYF.

This clonotype was seen a handful of times. This chain connects TRBV9 to TRBJ2-7, with no clear D. The germline gives CDR1 SGDLS, CDR2 YYNGEE. The CDR3 spans 13 residues. Trimming took 0 bases from V and 6 from J, leaving 10 bases between them. In DNA form, the CDR3 reads TGTGCCAGCAGCGTAGGCCAGTTGGCCGAGCAGTACTTC. This gives the protein CASSVGQLAEQYF. Variable domain in full (rest from reference TRBV9 and TRBJ2-7): DSGVTQTPKHLITATGQRVTLRCSPRSGDLSVYWYQQSLDQGLQFLIQYYNGEERAKGNILERFSAQQFPDLHSELNLSSLELGDSALYFCASSVGQLAEQYFGPGTRLTVT.

The gene calls are TRBV7-7 and TRBJ2-3, with D tentatively TRBD2 (5 bases). Per germline, CDR1 SSHAT and CDR2 FNYEAQ (reference sequence). This CDR3 region has 13 residues. The germline V and J ends were trimmed by 5 bases and 3 bases, with 9 bases remaining between them. The CDR3 protein is CASSPGLTDTQYF. CDR3 nucleotide sequence: TGTGCCAGCAGCCCCGGACTGACAGATACGCAGTATTTT.

The rearrangement links TRBV2 to TRBJ2-2; 10 bases line up with TRBD1. V was clipped by 5 bases and J by 4 bases; unmatched bases: 1. Germline V CDR1 and CDR2: SNHLY, FYNNEI. This CDR3 has 14 amino acids. The CDR3 sequence is CASSRDRGTGELFF. CDR3 nucleotide sequence: TGTGCCAGCAGTCGGGACAGGGGCACCGGGGAGCTGTTTTTT.

This clonotype was counted only a few times. The rearrangement joins TRBV4-1 to TRBJ1-5; 8 bases are a match to TRBD1. The CDR3 spans 18 residues. The germline V gene has CDR1 MGHRA and CDR2 YSYEKL. The V segment lost 1 base and the J segment 3 bases; nucleotides outside the gene matches: 11. CDR3 in DNA: TGCGCCAGCAGCCAAGTCTTCTCGGACAGGGTGTACAATCAGCCCCAGCATTTT. Translating gives CASSQVFSDRVYNQPQHF.

This rearrangement joins TRBV5-1 to TRBJ1-6, with a weak D call TRBD1 (5 bases). This CDR3 has 14 residues. The germline V and J ends were trimmed by 7 bases and 11 bases, with 19 bases remaining between them. From germline, CDR1 is SGHRS and CDR2 YFSETQ. The CDR3 nucleotides read TGCGCCAGCCAGGAGTACGGGGGAGCGACACCCCTCCACTTT. Translating it yields CASQEYGGATPLHF.

CDR3 sequence reads: CASSLDGTGDQPQHF. CDR3 sequence (DNA): TGTGCCAGCAGCTTGGACGGGACAGGGGATCAGCCCCAGCATTTT. The V and J genes are TRBV7-9 and TRBJ1-5; 10 bases are a match to TRBD1. The ends lost 3 bases at V and 5 bases at J; junction bases unmatched: 4. The CDR3 length is 15 residues. The germline V gene encodes CDR1 SEHNR and CDR2 FQNEAQ (reference sequence).

The rearrangement uses TRBV29-1 and TRBJ1-2, with a weak D call TRBD1 (6 bases). Trimming took off 7 bases at V and 3 bases at J, with 18 bases between the two ends. This CDR3 spans 14 amino acids. Germline CDR1 reads SQVTM; CDR2 reads ANQGSEA. CDR3 DNA sequence: TGCAGCGATCATCTACCCGGGGGCTACTATGGCTACACCTTC. Translating gives CSDHLPGGYYGYTF.

J is TRBJ1-5 and V is TRBV12-3 or TRBV12-4; D perhaps matches TRBD1 (5 bases). The V end lost 7 bases, the J end lost 3 bases, and 19 bases lay between the germline ends. The CDR3 has 16 residues. CDR3 amino acids: CASIEGTGVINQPQHF. In DNA, the CDR3 is TGTGCCAGCATAGAGGGAACAGGAGTTATCAATCAGCCCCAGCATTTT.

In this sample, this clonotype turned up once. The chain has TRBV29-1 and TRBJ2-3; TRBD1 aligns across 12 bases. Looked up from germline, CDR1 is SQVTM and CDR2 is ANQGSEA. Trimming cost V 1 base and J 6 bases; bases outside gene matches: 8. The length of the CDR3 is 16 residues. For the CDR3, the DNA is TGCAGCGTTGAAGCCGGGACAGGGGGCGCTGGGGATACGCAGTATTTT. This sequence encodes CSVEAGTGGAGDTQYF.

As to this clonotype: The conserved closing phenylalanine or tryptophan is absent in this CDR3, likely reflecting a read error. The V gene is TRBV20-1, the J gene TRBJ1-1, with D uncertain. The CDR3 has 12 amino acids. Germline V CDR1 and CDR2: DFQATT, SNEGSKA (reference sequence). Deletions cut 3 bases from V and 4 bases from J, with 9 bases between. The CDR3 region is CSASVGSTEAFS. Written as DNA, the CDR3 is TGCAGTGCTAGTGTAGGGAGCACTGAAGCTTTCTCT.

V is TRBV6-1 and J is TRBJ2-3, with 8 nucleotides matching TRBD1. With 4 bases clipped from V and 6 bases from J, the junction kept 3 bases outside the gene matches. Germline lookup yields CDR1 MNHNS and CDR2 SASEGT. The CDR3 has 13 residues. In DNA form, the CDR3 reads TGTGCCAGCAGTGTGGACAGGGTGGATACGCAGTATTTT. Translation: CASSVDRVDTQYF.